The 3 T cell receptor beta chains below were found in one sample sequenced in a study of control samples from healthy donors and cancer patients. Generated by immunoSEQ multiplex PCR, the TCRdb table keeps only in-frame clones and is missing some. The table records around 180,000 clones, about 91% of them present only once. Source material: blood. All receptors derive from a woman in her thirties in good health.

CDR3 coding DNA: TGCGCCACTACGAGAGGGTCCAGGGGTAACACTGAAGCTTTCTTT. This encodes CATTRGSRGNTEAFF. The chain is built from TRBV4-1 and TRBJ1-1, with D possibly matching TRBD1 (6 bases). The V and J ends lost 10 bases and 2 bases respectively, with 20 bases between them. The CDR3 contains 15 residues. Per the germline V gene, CDR1 is MGHRA and CDR2 is YSYEKL.

The rearrangement uses TRBV5-5 and TRBJ1-1; 7 positions agree with TRBD1. The CDR3 is 15 amino acids. V lost 1 base and J lost 0; bases outside the gene matches: 3. Germline CDR1 is SGHKS and CDR2 is YYEKEE (reference sequence). DNA of the CDR3: TGTGCCAGCAGCTTGCTCGACAGGGTGAACACTGAAGCTTTCTTT. Its translation is CASSLLDRVNTEAFF.

The chain recombines TRBV6-6 with TRBJ1-1; 7 bases map to TRBD1. CDR3 length: 14 amino acids. Germline lookup yields CDR1 MNHNY and CDR2 SVGAGI (reference sequence). After removal of 5 bases from V and 6 bases from J, the junction contained 9 bases not matched to a gene. DNA of the CDR3: TGTGCCAGCAGTCCAGGGGGGGCTTACGCTGAAGCTTTCTTT. It specifies CASSPGGAYAEAFF.